What follows is one TCR beta chain and its context. Its matching antigen is unknown. The CDR3 has 15 amino acids. V lost 6 bases to trimming and J lost 4 bases; unmatched junction nucleotides: 10. Germline CDR1 and CDR2: LGHDT and YNNKEL (reference sequence). These data belong to a study of response to subunit inactivated influenza vaccine. MiXCR was run by TCRdb on the RT-PCR reads, yielding one entry per CDR3 protein. The sample carries 610,000 or so distinct CDR3 sequences, 14% recorded once. Study-level findings and limits: It was the authors' suggestion that each seasonal influenza vaccination recruits few new T cells.

Sequences were derived from PBMCs from blood, sampled 12 days after vaccination. This receptor was taken from a man aged 45-65 years who received an inactivated influenza vaccine. The genes are TRBV3-1 and TRBJ2-3, with 7 bases that match TRBD1. CDR3 bases: TGTGCCAGCAGTCCAGGGGGAAGGGACGCAGATACGCAGTATTTT. Protein sequence: CASSPGGRDADTQYF.